What follows is one TCR beta chain and its context. The antigen is undetermined. The investigators reverse transcribed all of the isolated RNA, so they sequenced expressed TCRB transcripts. Sequencing used immunoSEQ multiplex PCR; TCRdb keeps in-frame clones, though not all of them. The sample contains almost 350,000 clones, 9.3% of which appear only once. The record originates from a study of beta chain features in type 1 diabetes. For the study at large: Healthy donors and patients had similar age, gender and cell yields. There were some 98 million sorted cells examined across all samples. Study outcomes and limitations: Significant though moderate, a shortening of TCRB CDR3s appeared in all four CD4+ subsets of Type 1 diabetes patients. No resolution was reached here on whether HLA type influences TCRB rearrangement.

Post-sort purity exceeded 95% for all sorted populations. The length of the CDR3 is 15 residues. The V gene is TRBV21-1, the J gene TRBJ2-7; the DNA was not used to check the table's D call, TRBD1. TRBV21-1 is a known pseudogene. The material sequenced was central memory CD4+ T cells from blood. The TCR sequence derives from a man younger than 45 with type 1 diabetes. CDR3 in DNA: TGTGCCAGCAGCAGTCCGACAGGGCTTACATACGAGCAGTACTTC. It is translated as CASSSPTGLTYEQYF.